This T cell receptor beta chain is drawn from a study of shared clonotypes between healthy human individuals. General study results and limits: The represented genetic and exposure-history diversity was limited by the small number of donors.

Germline assignment: CDR1 LNHDA and CDR2 SQIVND (reference sequence). The CDR3 spans 12 residues. Trimming took 8 bases from V and 2 from J, leaving 7 bases between them. Assay used: immunoSEQ multiplex PCR; TCRdb lists only in-frame clones, some missing. Among some 2 million clones, roughly 94% were seen once, and the ten largest hold under 0.15%. For this clone: Its specificity is unknown.

Sequencing was done on a sample of naive CD4+ T cells sorted from blood. Sample subset: CD45RA+ positively selected. This chain uses TRBV19 with TRBJ1-5; D unclear. The source of this sequence is a man aged 18-30 years in good health. The CDR3 DNA reads TGTGCCAGTGAAAAAGGCAATCAGCCCCAGCATTTT. Its protein product is CASEKGNQPQHF.